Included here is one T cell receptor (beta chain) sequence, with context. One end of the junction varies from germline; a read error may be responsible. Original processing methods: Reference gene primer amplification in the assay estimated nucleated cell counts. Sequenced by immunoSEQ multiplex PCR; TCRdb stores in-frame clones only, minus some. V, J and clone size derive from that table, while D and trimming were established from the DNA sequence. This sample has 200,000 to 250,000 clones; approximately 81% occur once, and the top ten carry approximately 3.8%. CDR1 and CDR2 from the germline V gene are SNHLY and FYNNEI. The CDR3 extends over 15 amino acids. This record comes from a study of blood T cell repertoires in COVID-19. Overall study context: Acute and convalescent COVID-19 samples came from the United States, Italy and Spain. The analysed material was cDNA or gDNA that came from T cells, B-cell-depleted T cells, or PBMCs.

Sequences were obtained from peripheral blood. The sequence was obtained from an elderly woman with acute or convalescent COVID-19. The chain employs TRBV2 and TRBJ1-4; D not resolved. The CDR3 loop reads CASSELSTTNEKLLF. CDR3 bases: TGTGCCAGCAGTGAATTGAGCACAACTAATGAAAAACTGCTTTTT.